Sequencing of this T cell receptor (beta chain) was carried out in a study of CD8+CD57+ T cells in acquired aplastic anemia. Study overall: Yields of DNA that came from sorted CD4+ and CD8+ cells averaged approximately 3.2 ug. Study outcomes and limitations: Researchers reported that CD8+ Simpson's diversity was not significantly different in patients versus controls.

The template used for profiling TCR beta VDJ and CDR3 was genomic DNA. One entry per CDR3 protein results from TCRdb running MiXCR on the reads. Here the sample spans about 180,000 distinct CDR3 sequences, approximately 45% being singletons. The CDR3 consists of 13 residues. Germline loops: CDR1 MGHRA, CDR2 YSYEKL. V was cut by 3 bases and J by 3 bases, with 9 bases left in between. On this clonotype: Its matching antigen is unknown.

The V and J genes are TRBV4-1 and TRBJ2-7, with D perhaps matching TRBD1 (6 bases). The TCR was taken from a human donor in good health. The sample was sorted CD4+, CD8+, or CD8+CD57+ T cells (not recorded which) from PBMCs. The chain's CDR3 is CASSHAQGYEQYF. Here the CDR3 DNA reads TGCGCCAGCAGCCACGCACAGGGCTACGAGCAGTACTTC.